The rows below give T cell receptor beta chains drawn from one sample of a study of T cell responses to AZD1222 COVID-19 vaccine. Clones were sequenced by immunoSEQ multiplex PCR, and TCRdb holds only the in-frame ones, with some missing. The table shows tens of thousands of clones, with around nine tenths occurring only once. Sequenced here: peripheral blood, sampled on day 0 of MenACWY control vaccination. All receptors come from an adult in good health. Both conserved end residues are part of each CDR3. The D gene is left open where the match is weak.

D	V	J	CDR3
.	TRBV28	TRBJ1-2	CASSLSRGAPPGYTF
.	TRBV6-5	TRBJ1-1	CASSSVGNTEAFF
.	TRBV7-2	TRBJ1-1	CASSLVSGGETEAFF
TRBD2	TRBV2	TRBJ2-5	CASSEGVWLAGDREETQYF
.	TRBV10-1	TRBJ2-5	CASSESGNRETQYF
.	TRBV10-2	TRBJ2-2	CASSGVGTGPTGELFF
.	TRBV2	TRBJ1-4	CASTDRLSATNEKLFF
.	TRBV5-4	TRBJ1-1	CASSHGNTEAFF
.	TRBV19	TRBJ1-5	CASSMSGGPNQPQHF
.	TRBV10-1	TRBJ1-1	CASSHRETEAFF
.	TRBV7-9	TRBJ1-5	CASSSQRNQPQHF
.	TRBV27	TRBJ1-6	CASSFDAGAHNSPLHF
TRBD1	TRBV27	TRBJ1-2	CASSPTGYYGYTF
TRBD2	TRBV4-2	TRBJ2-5	CASSHGTSGVQETQYF
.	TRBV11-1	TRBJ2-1	CASSPRTGPYNEQFF
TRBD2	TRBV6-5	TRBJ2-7	CASSYIAGAGEQYF
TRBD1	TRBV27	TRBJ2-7	CASSSTDRAPPYEQYF
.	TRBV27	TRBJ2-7	CASSSGTYSRKQYF
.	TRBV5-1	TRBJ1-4	CASSSQGASSEKLFF
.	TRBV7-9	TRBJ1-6	CASSVTGDYNSPLHF
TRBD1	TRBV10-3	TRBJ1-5	CAISESGTGPQHF
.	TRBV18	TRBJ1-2	CASSHPALYGYTF
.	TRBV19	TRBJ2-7	CASSITGTYEQYF
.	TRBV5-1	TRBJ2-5	CASSFQQETQYF
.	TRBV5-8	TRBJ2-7	CASSFEQATAYTQSIYEQYF
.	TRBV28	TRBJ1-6	CASSPRWGLNNSPLHF
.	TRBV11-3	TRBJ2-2	CASSPQAAAGELFF
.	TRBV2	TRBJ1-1	CASSLGHLNTEAFF
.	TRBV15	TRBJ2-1	CATSKPTGNEQFF